This TCR beta chain was sequenced for a study of Graves' ophthalmopathy and Graves' hyperthyroidism. RNA transcripts provided the template for amplifying TCR beta CDR3 regions. First-round RT-PCR used HTBI primers; second-round multiplex PCR followed. Via MiXCR, TCRdb re-called the multiplex PCR reads, giving one row per CDR3 protein. Among a few hundred thousand distinct CDR3 sequences listed, about a sixth were seen once. Points from the study as a whole: In separating ophthalmopathy from stable hyperthyroidism, a 13-signature model achieved about 90% sensitivity and approximately 80% specificity. The model reached 65% to 71% sensitivity and under 75% specificity for predicting ophthalmopathy progression.

At least ten counts were recorded for this clonotype. As yet, its antigen is unknown. Diagnoses were established from clinical symptoms, serum thyroxine, TRAb, thyroid ultrasound and orbital computed tomography. The CDR3 sequence is 13 residues long. The J segment lost 4 bases and the V segment lost 5 bases, leaving 7 bases of the junction unmatched. Germline CDR1 and CDR2: DFQATT and SNEGSKA (reference sequence). The receptor was isolated from a woman aged 18-29 years with Graves' ophthalmopathy. The rearrangement links TRBV20-1 to TRBJ1-2; 7 bases map to TRBD1. The sample consisted of peripheral blood. CDR3 sequence reads: CSAVRDRSYGYTF. CDR3 in DNA: TGCAGTGCTGTCCGGGACAGAAGCTATGGCTACACCTTC.